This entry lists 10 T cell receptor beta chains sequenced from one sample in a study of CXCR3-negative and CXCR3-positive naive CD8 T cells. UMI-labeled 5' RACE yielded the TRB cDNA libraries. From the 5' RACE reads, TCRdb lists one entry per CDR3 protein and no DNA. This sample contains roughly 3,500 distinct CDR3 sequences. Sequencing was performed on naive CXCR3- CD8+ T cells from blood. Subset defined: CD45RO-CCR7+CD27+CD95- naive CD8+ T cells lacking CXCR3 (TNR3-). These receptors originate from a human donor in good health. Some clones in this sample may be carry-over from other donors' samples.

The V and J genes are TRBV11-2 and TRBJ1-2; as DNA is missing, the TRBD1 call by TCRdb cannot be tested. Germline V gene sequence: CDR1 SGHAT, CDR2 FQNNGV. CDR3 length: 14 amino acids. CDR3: CASSLTGDAYGYTF.

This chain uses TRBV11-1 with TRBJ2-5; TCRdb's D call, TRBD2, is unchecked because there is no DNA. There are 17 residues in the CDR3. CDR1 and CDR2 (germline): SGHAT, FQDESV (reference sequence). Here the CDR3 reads CASSLPGLAGAQETQYF.

The chain's CDR3 is CASPRTGTNTGELFF. This rearrangement joins TRBV21-1 to TRBJ2-2; TCRdb returns TRBD1, unconfirmable since there is no DNA. TRBV21-1 is flagged as a pseudogene. The CDR3 is 15 residues long.

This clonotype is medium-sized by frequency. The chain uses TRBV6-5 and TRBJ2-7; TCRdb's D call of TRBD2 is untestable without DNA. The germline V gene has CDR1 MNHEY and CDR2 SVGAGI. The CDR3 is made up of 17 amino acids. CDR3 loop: CASSYGAPVLNSYEQYF.

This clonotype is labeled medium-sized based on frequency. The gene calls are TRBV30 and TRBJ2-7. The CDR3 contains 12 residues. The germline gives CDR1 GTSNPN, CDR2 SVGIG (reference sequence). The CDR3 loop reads CAWRGQNYEQYF.

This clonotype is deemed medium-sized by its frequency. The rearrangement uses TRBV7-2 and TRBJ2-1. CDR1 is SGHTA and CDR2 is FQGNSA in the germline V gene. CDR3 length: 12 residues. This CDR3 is CASSLGVNEQFF.

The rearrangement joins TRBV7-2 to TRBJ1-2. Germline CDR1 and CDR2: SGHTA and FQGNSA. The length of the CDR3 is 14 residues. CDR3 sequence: CASLVPATNYGYTF.

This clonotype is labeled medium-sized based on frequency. This CDR3 is CSVEDWVNYGYTF. The chain combines TRBV29-1 with TRBJ1-2. CDR3 size: 13 residues. Germline V gene sequence: CDR1 SQVTM, CDR2 ANQGSEA.

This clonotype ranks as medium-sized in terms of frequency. The CDR3: CSYPGEGNTIYF. This sequence joins TRBV29-1 and TRBJ1-3; the D gene TCRdb calls, TRBD1, cannot be checked with no DNA. The germline CDR1 and CDR2 sequences are SQVTM and ANQGSEA. The CDR3 consists of 12 residues.

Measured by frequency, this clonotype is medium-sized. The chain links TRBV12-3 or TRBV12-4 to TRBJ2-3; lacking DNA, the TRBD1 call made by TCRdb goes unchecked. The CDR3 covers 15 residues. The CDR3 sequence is CASSLVARGADTQYF.